This T cell receptor (beta chain) originates from a study of blood T cell repertoires in COVID-19. Losses at the gene ends were 0 bases for V and 3 bases for J; bases not matched to a gene: 1. This CDR3 contains 15 residues. Per germline, CDR1 MNHEY and CDR2 SVGAGI. Assay used: immunoSEQ multiplex PCR; TCRdb lists only in-frame clones, some missing. This table holds over 150,000 clones, roughly nine tenths found once. The specimen was peripheral blood. The receptor was derived from a man aged 30-40 years with acute or convalescent COVID-19. The genes are TRBV6-5 and TRBJ1-1; 10 bases match TRBD1. Here the CDR3 DNA reads TGTGCCAGCAGTTACTCCGGACAGGGGGACACTGAAGCTTTCTTT. It yields the protein CASSYSGQGDTEAFF.